This is a list of T cell receptor beta chains from one sample in a study of cytomegalovirus exposure and HLA in healthy donors. Some clones are missing from TCRdb's copy, which holds only in-frame ones; the method was immunoSEQ multiplex PCR. The sample gives around 140,000 clones, over 65% of which show up once; 13% is in the top ten. The sample comprised PBMCs. The receptor set was obtained from a man aged 40-49 years in good health and CMV-seropositive. Both conserved end residues are part of each CDR3. Each record gives: CDR3 protein, CDR3 DNA, clone size, D gene, J gene, V gene. The D gene is left open where the match is weak. Rows give clone size only sometimes, using once, few, many, or a class for an expanded clone.

cdr3_aa: CAISEDPGQGLFAFF
cdr3_nt: TGTGCCATCAGTGAGGACCCGGGACAGGGGCTATTCGCTTTCTTT
clone_size: NA
d_call: TRBD1
j_call: TRBJ1-1
v_call: TRBV10-3

cdr3_aa: CASSYAGLDNEQFF
cdr3_nt: TGTGCCAGCAGTTACGCGGGATTGGACAATGAGCAGTTCTTC
clone_size: few
d_call: NA
j_call: TRBJ2-1
v_call: TRBV6-6

cdr3_aa: CSASTSPAQYF
cdr3_nt: TGCAGTGCTAGCACTAGCCCCGCGCAGTATTTT
clone_size: NA
d_call: NA
j_call: TRBJ2-3
v_call: TRBV20-1

cdr3_aa: CASESGTEQYF
cdr3_nt: TGTGCCAGCGAGTCGGGTACGGAGCAGTACTTC
clone_size: NA
d_call: NA
j_call: TRBJ2-7
v_call: TRBV27

cdr3_aa: CSVGDRGEQYF
cdr3_nt: TGCAGCGTTGGCGACAGGGGCGAGCAGTACTTC
clone_size: NA
d_call: TRBD1
j_call: TRBJ2-7
v_call: TRBV29-1

cdr3_aa: CASSYDSPGTQYF
cdr3_nt: TGTGCCAGCAGCTACGACAGCCCGGGTACGCAGTATTTT
clone_size: NA
d_call: NA
j_call: TRBJ2-3
v_call: TRBV7-2

cdr3_aa: CASWGGEKNIQYF
cdr3_nt: TGTGCCTCCTGGGGAGGGGAGAAAAACATTCAGTACTTC
clone_size: NA
d_call: TRBD2
j_call: TRBJ2-4
v_call: TRBV19

cdr3_aa: CASSSVFTGAYEQFF
cdr3_nt: TGTGCCAGCAGCTCCGTCTTTACAGGGGCCTATGAGCAGTTCTTC
clone_size: NA
d_call: TRBD1
j_call: TRBJ2-1
v_call: TRBV7-9

cdr3_aa: CASSLWEQPGELFF
cdr3_nt: TGTGCCAGCAGTTTATGGGAGCAGCCCGGGGAGCTGTTTTTT
clone_size: few
d_call: NA
j_call: TRBJ2-2
v_call: TRBV28

cdr3_aa: CASSLVGQLNEQFF
cdr3_nt: TGTGCCAGCAGTTTAGTCGGACAGCTCAATGAGCAGTTCTTC
clone_size: NA
d_call: NA
j_call: TRBJ2-1
v_call: TRBV28

cdr3_aa: CASSSTGFNEKLFF
cdr3_nt: TGTGCCAGCAGTTCGACAGGGTTTAATGAAAAACTGTTTTTT
clone_size: once
d_call: TRBD1
j_call: TRBJ1-4
v_call: TRBV6-5

cdr3_aa: CATSSGSGRVSYEQYF
cdr3_nt: TGTGCCACCAGCAGCGGTAGCGGGAGGGTTTCCTACGAGCAGTACTTC
clone_size: NA
d_call: TRBD2
j_call: TRBJ2-7
v_call: TRBV15

cdr3_aa: CASSWDTGETGELFF
cdr3_nt: TGTGCCAGCAGCTGGGACACAGGGGAAACCGGGGAGCTGTTTTTT
clone_size: NA
d_call: TRBD1
j_call: TRBJ2-2
v_call: TRBV11-2

cdr3_aa: CASSFGLAGDAKNSQYF
cdr3_nt: TGTGCCAGCAGCTTCGGACTAGCGGGAGACGCCAAAAACAGTCAGTACTTC
clone_size: NA
d_call: TRBD2
j_call: TRBJ2-4
v_call: TRBV5-6

cdr3_aa: CASSDPDYFLQQFF
cdr3_nt: TGTGCCAGCAGTGATCCTGACTACTTCCTTCAGCAGTTCTTC
clone_size: NA
d_call: NA
j_call: TRBJ2-1
v_call: TRBV6-1

cdr3_aa: CASSLAVLREATGDEQFF
cdr3_nt: TGTGCCAGCAGCTTAGCGGTTTTGAGGGAGGCGACGGGGGATGAGCAGTTCTTC
clone_size: NA
d_call: NA
j_call: TRBJ2-1
v_call: TRBV7-2

cdr3_aa: CASSDRGIGTEAFF
cdr3_nt: TGTGCCAGCAGTGACAGGGGGATCGGCACTGAAGCTTTCTTT
clone_size: NA
d_call: TRBD1
j_call: TRBJ1-1
v_call: TRBV6-1

cdr3_aa: CASSFSGQVKNIQYF
cdr3_nt: TGTGCCAGCAGTTTTTCGGGACAGGTCAAAAACATTCAGTACTTC
clone_size: NA
d_call: TRBD1
j_call: TRBJ2-4
v_call: TRBV28

cdr3_aa: CASSVLGSRTDTQYF
cdr3_nt: TGTGCCAGCAGCGTTTTGGGGAGCAGGACAGATACGCAGTATTTT
clone_size: NA
d_call: NA
j_call: TRBJ2-3
v_call: TRBV7-9

cdr3_aa: CASSQAWDKTYEQYF
cdr3_nt: TGTGCCAGCAGCCAAGCGTGGGACAAAACCTACGAGCAGTACTTC
clone_size: NA
d_call: NA
j_call: TRBJ2-7
v_call: TRBV4-2

cdr3_aa: CAVSGTGQDTQYF
cdr3_nt: TGTGCCGTATCCGGGACAGGGCAAGATACGCAGTATTTT
clone_size: NA
d_call: TRBD1
j_call: TRBJ2-3
v_call: TRBV7-9

cdr3_aa: CASSLGEGNSYEQYF
cdr3_nt: TGTGCCAGCAGTTTAGGAGAGGGAAACTCCTACGAGCAGTACTTC
clone_size: NA
d_call: NA
j_call: TRBJ2-7
v_call: TRBV27

cdr3_aa: CSVEASGTGNGYTF
cdr3_nt: TGCAGCGTTGAAGCGTCCGGGACAGGCAATGGCTACACCTTC
clone_size: NA
d_call: TRBD1
j_call: TRBJ1-2
v_call: TRBV29-1

cdr3_aa: CASTPDRGRNGELFF
cdr3_nt: TGTGCCAGTACCCCCGACAGGGGGCGAAACGGGGAGCTGTTTTTT
clone_size: NA
d_call: TRBD1
j_call: TRBJ2-2
v_call: TRBV19

cdr3_aa: CASWAPVTYEQYF
cdr3_nt: TGTGCCAGCTGGGCACCAGTTACCTACGAGCAGTACTTC
clone_size: NA
d_call: NA
j_call: TRBJ2-7
v_call: TRBV28

cdr3_aa: CASSQEPRQGLSGYTF
cdr3_nt: TGCGCCAGCAGCCAAGAACCGCGGCAGGGTTTGAGTGGCTACACCTTC
clone_size: NA
d_call: NA
j_call: TRBJ1-2
v_call: TRBV4-1

cdr3_aa: CAISEGPNYNEQFF
cdr3_nt: TGTGCCATCAGTGAGGGGCCGAATTACAATGAGCAGTTCTTC
clone_size: NA
d_call: NA
j_call: TRBJ2-1
v_call: TRBV10-3

cdr3_aa: CASSTSRTSSYNEQFF
cdr3_nt: TGTGCCAGCAGTACTTCTAGGACTAGCTCCTACAATGAGCAGTTCTTC
clone_size: NA
d_call: TRBD2
j_call: TRBJ2-1
v_call: TRBV27

cdr3_aa: CASSLVFGQHYEQYF
cdr3_nt: TGCGCCAGCAGCTTGGTTTTCGGACAGCACTACGAGCAGTACTTC
clone_size: NA
d_call: NA
j_call: TRBJ2-7
v_call: TRBV5-1

cdr3_aa: CASSQGTSGSYEQYF
cdr3_nt: TGTGCCAGCAGCCAGGGGACTAGCGGCTCCTACGAGCAGTACTTC
clone_size: NA
d_call: TRBD2
j_call: TRBJ2-7
v_call: TRBV5-4

cdr3_aa: CASSLRYRGETQYF
cdr3_nt: TGTGCCAGCAGCTTGAGGTACAGGGGGGAGACCCAGTACTTC
clone_size: NA
d_call: TRBD1
j_call: TRBJ2-5
v_call: TRBV5-4

cdr3_aa: CASSIRAGPDEQFF
cdr3_nt: TGTGCCAGTAGTATCCGAGCGGGTCCCGATGAGCAGTTCTTC
clone_size: NA
d_call: NA
j_call: TRBJ2-1
v_call: TRBV19

cdr3_aa: CSRGQGEKLFF
cdr3_nt: TGCAGTAGGGGGCAGGGGGAAAAACTGTTTTTT
clone_size: NA
d_call: TRBD1
j_call: TRBJ1-4
v_call: TRBV20-1

cdr3_aa: CASGFRGKGTDTHPNYGYTF
cdr3_nt: TGTGCTAGTGGTTTTCGGGGAAAAGGGACAGACACCCACCCTAACTATGGCTACACCTTC
clone_size: NA
d_call: TRBD1
j_call: TRBJ1-2
v_call: TRBV12-5

cdr3_aa: CASSKTAGLAGYYEQYF
cdr3_nt: TGTGCCAGTAGTAAGACGGCAGGACTAGCGGGCTACTACGAGCAGTACTTC
clone_size: NA
d_call: TRBD2
j_call: TRBJ2-7
v_call: TRBV19

cdr3_aa: CASRGQISGANVLTF
cdr3_nt: TGTGCCAGCAGGGGACAGATCTCTGGGGCCAACGTCCTGACTTTC
clone_size: NA
d_call: TRBD1
j_call: TRBJ2-6
v_call: TRBV28

cdr3_aa: CASRLEEGELFF
cdr3_nt: TGTGCCAGCAGACTAGAAGAGGGGGAGCTGTTTTTT
clone_size: NA
d_call: NA
j_call: TRBJ2-2
v_call: TRBV28

cdr3_aa: CARSLHSRYKRAEAFF
cdr3_nt: TGTGCCAGAAGCTTGCATTCCCGATATAAGAGGGCTGAAGCTTTCTTT
clone_size: few
d_call: NA
j_call: TRBJ1-1
v_call: TRBV5-3

cdr3_aa: CAIQGAPGEKLFF
cdr3_nt: TGTGCCATACAGGGGGCGCCAGGTGAAAAACTGTTTTTT
clone_size: once
d_call: TRBD1
j_call: TRBJ1-4
v_call: TRBV10-3

cdr3_aa: CASSLGGVSTEAFF
cdr3_nt: TGTGCCAGCAGCTTAGGGGGAGTAAGCACTGAAGCTTTCTTT
clone_size: NA
d_call: NA
j_call: TRBJ1-1
v_call: TRBV7-9

cdr3_aa: CASSLTYRVLNTEAFF
cdr3_nt: TGCGCCAGCAGCTTGACCTACAGGGTATTGAACACTGAAGCTTTCTTT
clone_size: NA
d_call: NA
j_call: TRBJ1-1
v_call: TRBV5-1

cdr3_aa: CASSLVGVSSYNEQFF
cdr3_nt: TGTGCCAGCAGTTTGGTGGGAGTGAGCTCCTACAATGAGCAGTTCTTC
clone_size: NA
d_call: NA
j_call: TRBJ2-1
v_call: TRBV28

cdr3_aa: CASSEQGAVNTEAFF
cdr3_nt: TGTGCCAGCAGTGAGCAGGGGGCGGTCAACACTGAAGCTTTCTTT
clone_size: NA
d_call: TRBD1
j_call: TRBJ1-1
v_call: TRBV2

cdr3_aa: CAISGTGSSYEQYF
cdr3_nt: TGTGCCATCAGTGGGACAGGGAGTTCCTACGAGCAGTACTTC
clone_size: NA
d_call: TRBD1
j_call: TRBJ2-7
v_call: TRBV10-3

cdr3_aa: CASSLGPGVPSIPFF
cdr3_nt: TGTGCCAGCAGCTTAGGGCCCGGGGTACCCTCGATTCCGTTCTTC
clone_size: NA
d_call: NA
j_call: TRBJ2-1
v_call: TRBV7-2

cdr3_aa: CAGENDRGQPQHF
cdr3_nt: TGTGCCGGGGAAAACGACAGGGGACAGCCCCAGCATTTT
clone_size: NA
d_call: TRBD1
j_call: TRBJ1-5
v_call: TRBV2